The T cell receptor (beta chain) described here comes from a study of OX40 agonist ivuxolimab in advanced cancers. Study overall: Earlier anti-PD-1, anti-PD-L1 or anti-CTLA-4 therapy was permitted; 35% to 50% had received some.

Sequencing used immunoSEQ multiplex PCR; TCRdb keeps in-frame clones, though not all of them. The sample lists approximately 70,000 clones; around 91% were seen once. V gave up 3 bases and J gave up 5 bases; unmatched junction bases: 7. Germline V gene data show CDR1 as SGHAT and CDR2 as FQDESV (reference sequence). The CDR3 has 15 amino acids. V usage is TRBV11-1 and J usage is TRBJ1-5; 7 bases are shared with TRBD1. Sequencing used CD4+ or CD8+ T cells sorted from blood, obtained in a trial of the OX40 agonist ivuxolimab. The sequence was collected from an adult with an advanced solid tumor such as melanoma, head and neck, liver or kidney cancer. The CDR3 coding sequence is TGTGCCAGCAGCTTTGGCCCCGACAGGGATCAGCCCCAGCATTTT. It is translated as CASSFGPDRDQPQHF.